This T cell receptor beta chain is drawn from a study of cytomegalovirus exposure and HLA in healthy donors. Study as a whole: A data release that came early held 80 million or so unique TCRs from HLA-typed donors. Among the 400 or so donors who were genotyped, roughly 76% fell in the genetic ancestry cluster that is associated with self-reported Caucasian donors.

Germline CDR1 and CDR2: MDHEN and SYDVKM. The V segment lost 6 bases and the J segment 6 bases; nucleotides outside the gene matches: 8. The CDR3 has 14 residues. Both 60 Vbeta primers and 13 Jbeta primers went into the PCR. Assay used: immunoSEQ multiplex PCR; TCRdb lists only in-frame clones, some missing. This table lists about 120,000 clones. As regards this clone: The antigen remains undetermined.

Study-wide results and limits: Earlier findings revealed that most TCR beta V segments proved productive either about 87% or about 30% of the time. According to a later analysis, donors in an Asian-associated ancestry cluster reportedly had fewer N-insertions than the approximately 670-donor mean.

The origin of this receptor is a man aged 18-30 years in good health and CMV-seronegative. Sequencing was performed on PBMCs. V and J are TRBV28 and TRBJ2-5; 9 nucleotides agree with TRBD1. The CDR3 coding sequence is TGTGCCAGCAGGAAAACAGGGGGCGGGAAGACCCAGTACTTC. Translated, it gives CASRKTGGGKTQYF.